This T cell receptor (beta chain) was captured by sequencing in a study of CD8+ T cells in alopecia areata (dated by TCRdb to the late 2010s). Background on the whole study: Treated patients were enrolled in an open-label pilot trial of oral tofacitinib at 5 to 10 mg twice daily for moderate-to-severe alopecia areata. Patients stayed on tofacitinib for 6 to 18 months and then had 6 months of follow-up off drug so that delayed response and recurrence could be assessed. Disease severity in treated patients was measured with the SALT score, which quantifies the percentage of affected scalp surface area. In both human patients and the C3H/HeJ mouse model, the study applied high-throughput TCRbeta sequencing to look at T cell clonal expansion in alopecia areata. On the human side, TCRbeta sequencing was run on scalp tissue and on sorted CD4+ and CD8+ peripheral blood T cells from healthy controls and from alopecia areata patients with either patchy or totalis/universalis disease. Biopsies were taken from tofacitinib-treated patients at baseline and again at 4 and 24 weeks into treatment, and several of those patients also had a later scalp biopsy. Scalp clonality was compared among normal scalp (n=4), patchy alopecia areata scalp (n=8), and alopecia totalis/universalis scalp (n=8). RNA was extracted with the PAXgene miRNA kit for fixed scalp, the miRNeasy kit for PBMCs, and the RNeasy kit for mouse skin. TCRbeta CDR3 regions were amplified by immunoSEQ multiplex PCR with 35 Vbeta forward and 13 Jbeta reverse primers. The investigation overall reported the following: Many expanded lesional clones were found to persist in scalp and blood during tofacitinib treatment, and relapse after treatment cessation may be partly explained by this persistence. Shared TCR sequences between patients were less evident than in mice, which may be partly attributable to HLA diversity in the patient population. The treated cohort was small, with a single nonresponder, so links between baseline CD8+ expansion and response need larger studies. Unlike mouse skin, where gammadelta T cells dominate, normal human skin contains resident alphabeta T cells that get sequenced too, which complicates analysis of the scalp TCR repertoire. Tofacitinib significantly decreased scalp clonality and the number of expanded CD8+ clones among the top 100 scalp clones. Compared with normal scalp, lesional scalp had higher clonality and more expanded CD8+ clones, particularly in alopecia totalis/universalis, a pattern that suggests antigenic drive.

The CDR3 measures 13 amino acids from cysteine to phenylalanine. The retained sequence is limited to the CDR3, 39 bases, with the frame set at the first base. For CDR1 and CDR2, the germline V gene (reference sequence) lists LNHDA and SQIVND. Trimming costs V 5 bases and J 4 bases, and their ends lie 11 bases apart. Read against the paper, the sample's treatment or condition label means: oral pan-JAK inhibitor, 5-10 mg twice daily. Lesional scalp punch biopsies and peripheral blood were collected from alopecia areata patients. After PBMCs were isolated by density centrifugation and stained for CD3, CD4 and CD8, a FACSAria was used to sort CD4+ and CD8+ T cells. The library relied on the immunoSEQ multiplex PCR assay. For TCR sequencing, RNA was extracted from every sample and reverse transcribed into cDNA to serve as template. First-strand cDNA was synthesized using SuperScript III with a 2:1 mix of oligo-dT and random hexamers. Amplification bias was assessed with a synthetic immune receptor repertoire, and residual bias was removed computationally. The paper's processing steps were these. After raw reads were preprocessed to remove errors, the CDR3 was defined following IMGT conventions as running from the conserved cysteine to phenylalanine. Clonality was computed as 1 minus the Shannon entropy, with the entropy normalized by log2 of the number of productive unique TCRs. Scalp TCRbeta sequences were cross-referenced with sorted blood CD4 and CD8 repertoires so that the CD4 or CD8 identity of scalp clones could be inferred. TCRdb carries this immuneACCESS record with in-frame sequences only. Its versions omit some clonotypes, under half of them owing to an unresolved V gene in the studies checked, with the rest unexplained. For V, J and clone size, that table is used; D and trimming come from the DNA. The sample contains fewer than 200,000 clones, approximately 59% of them found a single time. The ten largest clonotypes hold 16% of the sample.

A remark on this clone: Its antigen is currently not known. Base qualities are missing; no much larger clone stands one base away.

Recombination connected TRBV19 to TRBJ1-1, with TRBD1 tentatively as D gene (6 bases match). The clonotype originates from a human donor with alopecia areata. The material sequenced was CD4+ T cells sorted from blood, taken around week 55, from a patient treated with tofacitinib. At the DNA level, the sequence is TGTGCCAGTAGTGCCGACAGGTCCACTGAAGCTTTCTTT. This is translated as CASSADRSTEAFF.